The 7 T cell receptor beta chains below were found in one sample sequenced in a study of T cells in Graves' hyperthyroidism and ophthalmopathy. The TCR beta CDR3 regions underwent amplification using RNA transcripts as the source. First-round RT-PCR targeting the TCR CDR3 was performed with the HTBI primer set. TCRdb ran MiXCR on the multiplex PCR reads and lists one entry per CDR3 protein. The table lists about 700,000 distinct CDR3 sequences, roughly 15% of them singletons. Sample: blood. The receptors originated from a woman younger than 35 with Graves' hyperthyroidism.

This clonotype showed up many times. The rearrangement links TRBV2 to TRBJ1-2, with D tentatively TRBD1 (6 bases). CDR1 and CDR2 from the germline V gene are SNHLY and FYNNEI. The CDR3 extends over 16 amino acids. V lost 5 bases and J 4 bases, leaving 20 bases between the germline ends. The CDR3 loop reads CASSSGQGRGLYGYTF. In DNA form, the CDR3 reads TGTGCCAGCAGTTCCGGCCAGGGCAGGGGACTCTATGGCTACACCTTC. The full variable domain, completed using reference TRBV2 and TRBJ1-2, is EPEVTQTPSHQVTQMGQEVILRCVPISNHLYFYWYRQILGQKVEFLVSFYNNEISEKSEIFDDQFSVERPDGSNFTLKIRSTKLEDSAMYFCASSSGQGRGLYGYTFGSGTRLTVV.

This clonotype has ten or more counts. The gene calls are TRBV11-3 and TRBJ2-1; 7 bases agree with TRBD2. The CDR3 sequence is 12 residues long. CDR1 and CDR2 (germline): SGHNT, YENEEA. With 3 bases clipped from V and 10 bases from J, the junction kept 3 bases outside the gene matches. The CDR3: CASSLTSLEQFF. In nucleotides, the CDR3 is TGTGCCAGCAGCTTGACTAGCCTCGAGCAGTTCTTC.

This clonotype turned up a few times. The chain combines TRBV6-1 with TRBJ2-3; D is unresolved. The CDR3 consists of 14 residues. The germline V gene has CDR1 MNHNS and CDR2 SASEGT. Trimming cost V 6 bases and J 5 bases, with 15 bases left between them. The DNA of the CDR3 is TGTGCCAGCAGCCGACCCGGTGGGGTAGATACGCAGTATTTT. It codes for CASSRPGGVDTQYF.

The chain joins TRBV27 to TRBJ2-2; TRBD2 matches at 12 bases. Germline values: CDR1 MNHEY, CDR2 SMNVEV (reference sequence). The CDR3 length is 19 residues. V shed 2 bases and J 5 bases; nucleotides not matched to a gene: 12. DNA for the CDR3: TGTGCCAGCAGTTTACTGTCTAGCGGGAGGGCCGAGGGAACCGGGGAGCTGTTTTTT. Amino acid sequence: CASSLLSSGRAEGTGELFF.

In this sample, this clonotype turned up a few times. This chain links TRBV7-8 with TRBJ1-6, with TRBD1 matching over 10 bases. V gave up 4 bases and J gave up 4 bases; unmatched junction bases: 10. Germline CDR1 is SGHVS and CDR2 is FQNEAQ. CDR3 length: 18 amino acids. This chain's CDR3 is CASSSKAGTGAYNSPLHF. CDR3 nucleotide sequence: TGTGCCAGCAGCTCAAAAGCGGGGACAGGGGCTTATAATTCACCCCTCCACTTT. The whole variable domain, filled in from reference TRBV7-8 and TRBJ1-6, reads GAGVSQSPRYKVAKRGQDVALRCDPISGHVSLFWYQQALGQGPEFLTYFQNEAQLDKSGLPSDRFFAERPEGSVSTLKIQRTQQEDSAVYLCASSSKAGTGAYNSPLHFGNGTRLTVT.

This clonotype occurred many times. This chain links TRBV7-8 with TRBJ2-5; no clear D gene. V lost 5 bases to trimming and J lost 2 bases, with 18 bases between them. This CDR3 is built from 16 residues. Germline V CDR1 and CDR2: SGHVS, FQNEAQ. This CDR3 reads CASSPLTVSYQETQYF. The DNA for the CDR3 is TGTGCCAGCAGCCCCCTGACTGTCAGCTATCAAGAGACCCAGTACTTC.

This clonotype was seen a handful of times. The J gene is TRBJ1-1, the V gene TRBV10-3; the D gene is possibly TRBD1 (5 bases). V was clipped by 2 bases and J by 11 bases, with 18 bases between them. In germline, CDR1 is ENHRY, CDR2 SYGVKD. The length of the CDR3 is 14 residues. The CDR3 DNA follows: TGTGCCATCAGTGAGCCGACCCAGGGAGGGAAGGCTTTCTTT. Translated: CAISEPTQGGKAFF.